This T cell receptor (beta chain) was profiled in a study of T cell repertoires in cytomegalovirus infection (dated by TCRdb to the late 2010s). Context from the whole study: Peptide stimulations targeted recently identified HLA-C-restricted CMV epitopes, whose presentation resists viral immunomodulation, together with well-studied HLA-B-restricted epitopes. Because public TCR beta signatures pointed to carriage of CMV infection together with the matching HLA type, the HLA type of each donor mattered for the analysis.

From the cysteine up to the phenylalanine, the CDR3 has a length of 14 residues. Just the 42-base CDR3 DNA is kept, in frame starting at base 1. V sheds 2 bases and J sheds 6 bases, leaving 12 bases between their ends. The germline V gene supplies CDR1 SGHTA and CDR2 FQGNSA. Sequencing instrument: Illumina HiSeq 1500. Starting from the raw public reads, TCRdb applied fastp trimming at Q25, assembled clones with MiXCR and retained in-frame beta chains. Each entry merges the rows of one CDR3 protein and shows their most common DNA and genes. Across this sample there are 95,000 to 120,000 distinct CDR3 sequences, with over 25% seen only once. 41% of the sample comes from the top ten. What the work shows at the level of the full study, not this receptor alone: In both this cohort and an independent cohort of 352 donors, the cumulative frequency of public TCR beta family members distinguished carriers of CMV infection plus the relevant HLA type. The ex vivo response was dominated by HLA-C-restricted CMV-specific TCR beta clonotypes, and the single most frequent clonotype in two of eight donors was supplied by these HLA-C-restricted clonotypes.

In the case of this clonotype: What this receptor recognizes is not known. Base qualities were left out, and no much larger clone turns up one base away.

The label giving this sample's treatment or condition can be read as: in vitro stimulation with specific CMV peptide epitopes to enrich CMV-specific T cells. The rearrangement joined TRBV7-2 to TRBJ2-3; the D element might be TRBD1 or TRBD2, as each aligns at 6 bases. The material sequenced was CD8+ T cells from cultured PBMCs, taken from culture after CMV antigen stimulation. This clonotype was sampled from a human donor in good health (CMV status not recorded). Some clones in this sample may be carry-over from other donors' samples. The CDR3 protein: CASSLLGGPDTQYF. At the DNA level, the sequence is TGTGCCAGCAGCTTATTGGGGGGCCCGGATACGCAGTATTTT.